The clone carrying this T cell receptor (beta chain) was counted a few times. Its antigen is currently unknown. The sample belongs to a study of OX40 agonist ivuxolimab in advanced cancers. Overall study: The study reported partial responses in three patients: one hepatocellular carcinoma, two cutaneous melanoma.

Clones were sequenced by immunoSEQ multiplex PCR, and TCRdb holds only the in-frame ones, with some missing. Of 48,000 or so clones in the sample, around 80% were seen once. The timepoints at which blood was sampled were baseline, cycle 4 day 1, and cycle 7 day 1. J gave up 5 bases and V 0 bases, and 3 bases lay outside the gene matches. The CDR3 is 16 amino acids. Germline lookup yields CDR1 SGHRS and CDR2 YFSETQ. Notes on the study in general: In general, CD8+ T cells held more expanded clones than CD4+ did, on average.

The chain couples TRBV5-1 to TRBJ2-7, with TRBD2 matching 15 bases. The receptor's source is an adult with an advanced solid tumor such as melanoma, head and neck, liver or kidney cancer. The sequencing used CD4+ or CD8+ T cells sorted from blood, collected in a trial of the OX40 agonist ivuxolimab. The CDR3 DNA follows: TGCGCCAGCAGCTTGGGGACTAGCGGGAGGGTGAACGAGCAGTACTTC. Translation: CASSLGTSGRVNEQYF.